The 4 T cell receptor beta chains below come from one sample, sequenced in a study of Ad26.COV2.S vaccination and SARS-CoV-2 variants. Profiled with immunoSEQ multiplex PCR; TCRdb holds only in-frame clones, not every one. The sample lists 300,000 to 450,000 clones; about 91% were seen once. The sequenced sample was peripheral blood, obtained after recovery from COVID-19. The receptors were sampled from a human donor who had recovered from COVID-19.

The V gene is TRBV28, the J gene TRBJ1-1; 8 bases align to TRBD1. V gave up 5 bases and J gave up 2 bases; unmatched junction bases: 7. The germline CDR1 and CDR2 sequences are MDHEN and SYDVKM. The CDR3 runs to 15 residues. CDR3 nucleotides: TGTGCCAGCAGTACCATCCAGGGGGCCAACACTGAAGCTTTCTTT. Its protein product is CASSTIQGANTEAFF.

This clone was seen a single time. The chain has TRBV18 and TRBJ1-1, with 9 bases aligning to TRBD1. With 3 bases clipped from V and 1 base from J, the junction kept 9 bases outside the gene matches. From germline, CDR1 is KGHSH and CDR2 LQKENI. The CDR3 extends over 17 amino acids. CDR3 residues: CASSPRQGVSKNTEAFF. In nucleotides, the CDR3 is TGTGCCAGCTCACCGAGACAGGGGGTTTCCAAGAACACTGAAGCTTTCTTT.

The CDR3 coding sequence is TGTGCCAGCAGCTTGCGGGGGCCGGAGGCAAGTGAGCAGTTCTTC. Translating it yields CASSLRGPEASEQFF. V and J are TRBV5-4 and TRBJ2-1; D assignment may be TRBD1 or TRBD2 (6 bases each). The V end lost 1 base, the J end lost 9 bases, and 17 bases lay between the germline ends. This CDR3 is 15 amino acids long. The germline gives CDR1 SGHNT, CDR2 YYREEE (reference sequence). Drawing the rest from reference TRBV5-4 and TRBJ2-1, the complete variable domain is ETGVTQSPTHLIKTRGQQVTLRCSSQSGHNTVSWYQQALGQGPQFIFQYYREEENGRGNFPPRFSGLQFPNYSSELNVNALELDDSALYLCASSLRGPEASEQFFGPGTRLTVL.

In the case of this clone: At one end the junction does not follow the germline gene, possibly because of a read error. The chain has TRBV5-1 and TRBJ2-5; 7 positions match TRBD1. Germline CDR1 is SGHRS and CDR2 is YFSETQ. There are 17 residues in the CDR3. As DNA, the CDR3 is TGCGCCAGCAGTTTGGATATTACGACAGGGATAAAAGAGACCCAGTACTTC. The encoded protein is CASSLDITTGIKETQYF.